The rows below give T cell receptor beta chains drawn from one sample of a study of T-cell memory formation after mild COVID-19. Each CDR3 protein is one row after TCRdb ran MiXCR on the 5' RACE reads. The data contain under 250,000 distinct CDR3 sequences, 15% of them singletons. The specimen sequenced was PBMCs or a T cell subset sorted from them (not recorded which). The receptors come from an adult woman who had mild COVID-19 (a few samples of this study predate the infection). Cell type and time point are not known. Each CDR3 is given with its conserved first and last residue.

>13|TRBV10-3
CAISRDRDIGAFF
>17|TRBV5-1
CASSFTGGGLTNEKLFF
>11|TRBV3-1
CASSQWDGYTF
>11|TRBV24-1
CATGQGLSEFF
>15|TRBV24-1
CATSDGAWSNQPQHF
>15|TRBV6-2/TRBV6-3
CASRRDASGFYEQYF
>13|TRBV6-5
CASSLVGGWEQYF
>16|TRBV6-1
CASTQGQGFGNTEAFF
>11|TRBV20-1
CSAGFTDTQYF
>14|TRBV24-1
CATSDRDGRAEAFF
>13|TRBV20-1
CSALSDSNQPQHF
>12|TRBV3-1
CASANFGNTIYF
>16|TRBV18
CASSPEGVPLPGRQYF
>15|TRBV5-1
CASSGGVRVSYEQYF
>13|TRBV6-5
CASSQLEAGELFF
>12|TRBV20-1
CSASSLHYEQYF
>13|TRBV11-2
CASRVGQEETQYF
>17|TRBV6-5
CASSSSFRSGEVRGYTF
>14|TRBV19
CASSIHGFGSPLHF
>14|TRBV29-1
CSVALGWGGNEQFF
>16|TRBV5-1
CASSLGLAGNTGELFF
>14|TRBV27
CASSLVGVTDTQYF
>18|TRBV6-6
CASSSTGRGLLGANVLTF
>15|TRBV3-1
CASSQDVSRNNEQFF
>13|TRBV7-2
CASRQGAQGELFF
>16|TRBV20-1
CSARVRGRGSYNEQFF
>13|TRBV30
CAWMVRTNTEAFF
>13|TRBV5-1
CASRERPEQPQHF
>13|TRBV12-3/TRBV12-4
CASRKGQPYEQYF
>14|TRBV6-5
CASSLSGGPGTQYF
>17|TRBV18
CASSPGSRSFPNNEQFF
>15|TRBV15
CATSRPRGSGGELFF
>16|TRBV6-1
CASSEAILGGTGELFF
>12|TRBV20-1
CSASINNYEQYF
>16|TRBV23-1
CASRPISGHPYNEQFF
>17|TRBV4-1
CASSPKRALMANYGYTF
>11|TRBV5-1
CASSSDTEAFF
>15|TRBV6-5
CASSYGQVNTGELFF
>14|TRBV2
CASLARLPTDTQYF
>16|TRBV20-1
CSAPVASGGSYNEQFF
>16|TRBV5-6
CASSPERGGPTDTQYF
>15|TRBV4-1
CASSRTSGDLDTQYF
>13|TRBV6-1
CASIRGGGAEQYF
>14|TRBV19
CASRKGGMNTEAFF
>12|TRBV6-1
CATNPDYPEAFF
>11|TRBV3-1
CASSQAETQYF
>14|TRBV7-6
CASILGDADNEQFF
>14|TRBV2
CASRPRSGQETQYF
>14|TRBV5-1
CASRLWETNTEAFF